Reported below is one TCR beta chain. Its specificity is not known. This specimen belongs to a study of beta chain features in type 1 diabetes. Overall study findings and caveats: Type 1 diabetes patients showed a moderate but significant shortening of TCRB CDR3s in all four CD4+ subsets. Researchers reported that naive, central memory and Treg TCRB repertoires appeared more similar in patients than in healthy donors.

CD45RO/CCR7/CD25/CD127/CD95/CD27 separated CD4+ naive, central memory, regulatory and stem cell-like memory cells by sorting. The V gene lost 8 bases and the J gene lost 4 bases, with 23 bases spanning the gap. The CDR3 totals 17 residues. CDR1 KGHSH and CDR2 LQKENI come from the germline V gene. Expressed TCRB transcripts were sequenced after all isolated RNA was converted to cDNA. Deep immunoSEQ sequencing covered naive, central memory and regulatory T cell samples. TCRdb's copy holds only in-frame clones and misses some; the assay was immunoSEQ multiplex PCR. The repertoire holds about 160,000 clones, with 10% to 13% as singletons.

The V and J genes are TRBV18 and TRBJ2-2, with D perhaps TRBD1 (6 bases). The specimen sequenced was central memory CD4+ T cells from blood. The TCR originated in a man aged 25-45 years with type 1 diabetes. CDR3 region: CASPPAGQLGATGELFF. DNA for the CDR3: TGTGCCAGCCCTCCGGCCGGACAGTTGGGGGCCACCGGGGAGCTGTTTTTT.